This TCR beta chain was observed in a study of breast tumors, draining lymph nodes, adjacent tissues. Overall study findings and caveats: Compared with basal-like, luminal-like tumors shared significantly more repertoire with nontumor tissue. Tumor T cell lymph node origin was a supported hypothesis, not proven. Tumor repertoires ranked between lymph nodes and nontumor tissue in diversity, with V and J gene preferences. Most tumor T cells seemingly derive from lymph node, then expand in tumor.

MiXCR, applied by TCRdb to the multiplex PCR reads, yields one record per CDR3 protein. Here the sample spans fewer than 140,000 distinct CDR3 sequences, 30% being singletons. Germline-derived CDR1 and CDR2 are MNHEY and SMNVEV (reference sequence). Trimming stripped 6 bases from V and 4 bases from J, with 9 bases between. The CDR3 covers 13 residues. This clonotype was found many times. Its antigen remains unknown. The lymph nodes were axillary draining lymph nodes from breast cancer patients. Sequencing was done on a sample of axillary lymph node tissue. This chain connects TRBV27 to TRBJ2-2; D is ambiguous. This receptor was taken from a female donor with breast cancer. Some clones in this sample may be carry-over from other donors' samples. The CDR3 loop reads CASRGSLTGELFF. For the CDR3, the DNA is TGTGCCAGCAGAGGATCCCTCACCGGGGAGCTGTTTTTT.